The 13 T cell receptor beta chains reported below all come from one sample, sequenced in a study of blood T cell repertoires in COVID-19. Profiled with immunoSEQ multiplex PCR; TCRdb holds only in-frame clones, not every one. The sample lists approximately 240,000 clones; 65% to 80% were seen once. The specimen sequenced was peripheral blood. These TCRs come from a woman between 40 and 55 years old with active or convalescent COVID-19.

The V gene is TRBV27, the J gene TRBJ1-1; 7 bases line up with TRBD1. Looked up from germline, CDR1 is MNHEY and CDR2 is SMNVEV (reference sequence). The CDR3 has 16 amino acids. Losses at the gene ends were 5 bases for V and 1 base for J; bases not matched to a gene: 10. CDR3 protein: CASSPGTASRNTEAFF. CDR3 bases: TGTGCCAGCAGTCCAGGGACAGCCTCTAGGAACACTGAAGCTTTCTTT.

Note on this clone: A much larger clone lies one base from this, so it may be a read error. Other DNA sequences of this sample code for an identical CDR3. Written as DNA, the CDR3 is TGTGCCACCAGCAGAGATCCACAGGGTAATCAGCCCCAGCATTTT. Protein sequence: CATSRDPQGNQPQHF. The rearrangement links TRBV15 to TRBJ1-5; possibly TRBD1 for D (6 bases). This CDR3 comprises 15 residues. The germline V and J ends were trimmed by 0 bases and 4 bases, with 10 bases remaining between them. CDR1 LNHNV and CDR2 YYDKDF come from the germline V gene (reference sequence).

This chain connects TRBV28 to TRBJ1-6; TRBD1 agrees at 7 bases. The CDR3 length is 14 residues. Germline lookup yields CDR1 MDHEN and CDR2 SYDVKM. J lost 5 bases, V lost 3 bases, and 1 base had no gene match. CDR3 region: CASSFGQDNSPLHF. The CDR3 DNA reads TGTGCCAGCAGTTTCGGACAGGATAATTCACCCCTCCACTTT.

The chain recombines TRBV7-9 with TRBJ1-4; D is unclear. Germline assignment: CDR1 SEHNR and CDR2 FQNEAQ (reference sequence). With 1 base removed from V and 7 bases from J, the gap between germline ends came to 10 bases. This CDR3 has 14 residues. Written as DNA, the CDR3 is TGTGCCAGCAGCTTAGACCGGGGAGGTGAAAAACTGTTTTTT. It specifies CASSLDRGGEKLFF.

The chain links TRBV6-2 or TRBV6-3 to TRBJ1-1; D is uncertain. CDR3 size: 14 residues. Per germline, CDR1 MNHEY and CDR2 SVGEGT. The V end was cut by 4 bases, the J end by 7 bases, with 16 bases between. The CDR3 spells CASSSPAGSIEAFF. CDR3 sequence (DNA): TGTGCCAGCAGTTCGCCAGCCGGGTCTATTGAAGCTTTCTTT.

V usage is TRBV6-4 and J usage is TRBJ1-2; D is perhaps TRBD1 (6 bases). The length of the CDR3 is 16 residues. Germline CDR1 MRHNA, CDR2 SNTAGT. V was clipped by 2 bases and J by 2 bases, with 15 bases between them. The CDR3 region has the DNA TGTGCCAGCAGTGACCCCGTGGGGGGGGCGAACTATGGCTACACCTTC. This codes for CASSDPVGGANYGYTF.

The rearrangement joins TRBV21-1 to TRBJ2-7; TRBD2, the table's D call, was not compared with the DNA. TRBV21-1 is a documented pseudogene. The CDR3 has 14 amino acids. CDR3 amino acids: CASSPNQSGYEQYV. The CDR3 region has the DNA TGTGCCAGCAGCCCCAATCAGTCGGGCTACGAGCAGTACGTC.

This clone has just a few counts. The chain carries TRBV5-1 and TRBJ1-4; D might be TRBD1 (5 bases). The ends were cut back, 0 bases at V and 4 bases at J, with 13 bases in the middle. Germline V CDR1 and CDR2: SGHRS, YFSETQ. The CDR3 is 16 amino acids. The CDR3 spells CASSLGDRELNEKLFF. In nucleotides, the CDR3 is TGCGCCAGCAGCTTGGGTGACAGAGAACTTAATGAAAAACTGTTTTTT.

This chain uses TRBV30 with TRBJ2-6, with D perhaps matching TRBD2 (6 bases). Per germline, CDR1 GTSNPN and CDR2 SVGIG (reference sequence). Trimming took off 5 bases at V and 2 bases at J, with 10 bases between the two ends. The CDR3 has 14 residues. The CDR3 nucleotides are TGTGCCTGGGGGAGGCTGACTGGGGCCAACGTCCTGACTTTC. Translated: CAWGRLTGANVLTF. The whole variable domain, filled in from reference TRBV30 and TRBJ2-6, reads SQTIHQWPATLVQPVGSPLSLECTVEGTSNPNLYWYRQAAGRGLQLLFYSVGIGQISSEVPQNLSASRPQDRQFILSSKKLLLSDSGFYLCAWGRLTGANVLTFGAGSRLTVL.

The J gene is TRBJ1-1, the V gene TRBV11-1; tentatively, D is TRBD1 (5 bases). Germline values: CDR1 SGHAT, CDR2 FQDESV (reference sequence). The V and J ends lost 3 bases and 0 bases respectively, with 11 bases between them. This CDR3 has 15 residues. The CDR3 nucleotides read TGTGCCAGCAGCTTGACGGACACCTTGAACACTGAAGCTTTCTTT. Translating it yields CASSLTDTLNTEAFF.

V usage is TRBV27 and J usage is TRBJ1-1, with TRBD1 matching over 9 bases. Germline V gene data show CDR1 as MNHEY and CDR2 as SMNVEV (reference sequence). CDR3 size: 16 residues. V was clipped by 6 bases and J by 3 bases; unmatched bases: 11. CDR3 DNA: TGTGCCAGCAGAACAGGGGGCGCTTACGTCGACACTGAAGCTTTCTTT. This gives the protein CASRTGGAYVDTEAFF.

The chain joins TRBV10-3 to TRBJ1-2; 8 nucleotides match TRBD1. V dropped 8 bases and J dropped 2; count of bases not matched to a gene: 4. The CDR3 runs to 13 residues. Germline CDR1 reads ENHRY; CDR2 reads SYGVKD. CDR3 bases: TGTGCCATCGCGGGACAGGCCAACTATGGCTACACCTTC. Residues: CAIAGQANYGYTF.

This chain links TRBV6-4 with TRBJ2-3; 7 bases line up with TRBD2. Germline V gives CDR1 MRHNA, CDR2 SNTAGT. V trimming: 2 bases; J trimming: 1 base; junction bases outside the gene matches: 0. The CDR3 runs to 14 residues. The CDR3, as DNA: TGTGCCAGCAGTGACGCGGGGGGCACAGATACGCAGTATTTT. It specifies CASSDAGGTDTQYF.